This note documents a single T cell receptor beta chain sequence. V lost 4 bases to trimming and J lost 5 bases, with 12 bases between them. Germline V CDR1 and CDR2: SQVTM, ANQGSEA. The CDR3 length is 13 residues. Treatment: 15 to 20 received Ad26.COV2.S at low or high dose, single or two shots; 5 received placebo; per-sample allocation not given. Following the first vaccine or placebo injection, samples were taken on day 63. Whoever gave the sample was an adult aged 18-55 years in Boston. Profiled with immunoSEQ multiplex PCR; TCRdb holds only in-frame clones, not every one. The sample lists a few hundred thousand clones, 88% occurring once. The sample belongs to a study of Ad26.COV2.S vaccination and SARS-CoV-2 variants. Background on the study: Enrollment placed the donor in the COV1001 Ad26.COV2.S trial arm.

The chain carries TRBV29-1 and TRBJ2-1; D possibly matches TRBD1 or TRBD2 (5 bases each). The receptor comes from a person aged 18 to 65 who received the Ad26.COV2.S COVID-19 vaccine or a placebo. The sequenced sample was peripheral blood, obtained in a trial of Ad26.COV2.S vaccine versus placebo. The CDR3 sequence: CSVVRGMDNEQFF. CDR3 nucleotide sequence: TGCAGCGTTGTCCGGGGCATGGACAATGAGCAGTTCTTC.